The rows below give T cell receptor beta chains drawn from one sample of a study of CD8+ T cells in alopecia areata. Generated by immunoSEQ multiplex PCR, the TCRdb table keeps only in-frame clones and is missing some. The sample lists 150,000 to 250,000 clones, approximately 56% seen once, with about 3.5% in the top ten. This specimen was CD4+ T cells sorted from blood, taken at week 4, from a patient treated with tofacitinib. The receptors were gathered from a human donor with alopecia areata. Both conserved end residues are part of each CDR3. A D gene is named only where the DNA matches it firmly. Size values are once, few and many counts, or a class for expanded clones, and some rows have none.

v_gene: TRBV29-1; j_gene: TRBJ1-1; d_gene: .; abundance: few; CDR3aa: CSVVGQGNTEAFF
v_gene: TRBV7-9; j_gene: TRBJ2-1; d_gene: TRBD1; abundance: few; CDR3aa: CASSPGQGFSYNEQFF
v_gene: TRBV6-5; j_gene: TRBJ1-1; d_gene: .; abundance: .; CDR3aa: CASTRGATEAFF
v_gene: TRBV29-1; j_gene: TRBJ1-4; d_gene: .; abundance: .; CDR3aa: CSAVGARGEDEKLFF
v_gene: TRBV2; j_gene: TRBJ2-5; d_gene: .; abundance: .; CDR3aa: CASSNPSDRPQETQYF
v_gene: TRBV5-1; j_gene: TRBJ2-1; d_gene: TRBD2; abundance: .; CDR3aa: CASSLPSGTYNEQFF
v_gene: TRBV29-1; j_gene: TRBJ1-1; d_gene: .; abundance: many; CDR3aa: CSVVSRRWNTEAFF
v_gene: TRBV5-6; j_gene: TRBJ2-5; d_gene: .; abundance: .; CDR3aa: CASSPALETQYF
v_gene: TRBV25-1; j_gene: TRBJ2-1; d_gene: .; abundance: few; CDR3aa: CASSGRMGGPTLGEQFF
v_gene: TRBV30; j_gene: TRBJ2-3; d_gene: .; abundance: .; CDR3aa: CAFTTVLDTQYF
v_gene: TRBV2; j_gene: TRBJ2-5; d_gene: .; abundance: .; CDR3aa: CASRERRGSETQYF
v_gene: TRBV30; j_gene: TRBJ2-3; d_gene: .; abundance: few; CDR3aa: CAWSVLRTTDTQYF
v_gene: TRBV11-2; j_gene: TRBJ1-1; d_gene: .; abundance: .; CDR3aa: CASSSRQLNTEAFF
v_gene: TRBV5-1; j_gene: TRBJ1-1; d_gene: .; abundance: .; CDR3aa: CASSWGDGEAFF
v_gene: TRBV29-1; j_gene: TRBJ2-5; d_gene: .; abundance: few; CDR3aa: CSVARDQETQYF
v_gene: TRBV7-9; j_gene: TRBJ1-2; d_gene: .; abundance: .; CDR3aa: CASSDFSGRGVFNYGYTF
v_gene: TRBV29-1; j_gene: TRBJ2-3; d_gene: .; abundance: few; CDR3aa: CSVSAGGSTDTQYF
v_gene: TRBV29-1; j_gene: TRBJ1-5; d_gene: TRBD1; abundance: .; CDR3aa: CSAVTGLNQPQHF
v_gene: TRBV30; j_gene: TRBJ2-1; d_gene: .; abundance: .; CDR3aa: CAWSAVTLGGEQFF
v_gene: TRBV7-2; j_gene: TRBJ2-5; d_gene: .; abundance: .; CDR3aa: CASSSPVGEETQYF
v_gene: TRBV29-1; j_gene: TRBJ2-5; d_gene: TRBD2; abundance: .; CDR3aa: CSARGGGETQYF
v_gene: TRBV23-1; j_gene: TRBJ1-1; d_gene: .; abundance: .; CDR3aa: CATPLCMNTEAFF
v_gene: TRBV5-1; j_gene: TRBJ1-1; d_gene: .; abundance: .; CDR3aa: CASSLDLMNTEAFF
v_gene: TRBV9; j_gene: TRBJ2-2; d_gene: .; abundance: .; CDR3aa: CASSLGAPGTATGELFF
v_gene: TRBV30; j_gene: TRBJ1-2; d_gene: .; abundance: .; CDR3aa: CAWSNRGFGYTF
v_gene: TRBV29-1; j_gene: TRBJ1-2; d_gene: .; abundance: .; CDR3aa: CSVITGNRHGYTF
v_gene: TRBV29-1; j_gene: TRBJ2-3; d_gene: TRBD1; abundance: .; CDR3aa: CSVEDRNARTRGRADTQYF
v_gene: TRBV29-1; j_gene: TRBJ2-7; d_gene: .; abundance: .; CDR3aa: CSARQSSYEQYF
v_gene: TRBV29-1; j_gene: TRBJ1-1; d_gene: .; abundance: .; CDR3aa: CSVERTLNTEAFF
v_gene: TRBV5-1; j_gene: TRBJ2-5; d_gene: .; abundance: few; CDR3aa: CASSLGQRLQETQYF
v_gene: TRBV28; j_gene: TRBJ1-6; d_gene: .; abundance: .; CDR3aa: CASKDGPYNSPLHF
v_gene: TRBV2; j_gene: TRBJ1-2; d_gene: .; abundance: .; CDR3aa: CASSDLGTDYGYTF
v_gene: TRBV2; j_gene: TRBJ1-1; d_gene: .; abundance: .; CDR3aa: CASKSGWDTEAFF
v_gene: TRBV29-1; j_gene: TRBJ1-2; d_gene: TRBD1; abundance: .; CDR3aa: CSVEVQGDNYGYTF
v_gene: TRBV29-1; j_gene: TRBJ1-2; d_gene: TRBD1; abundance: .; CDR3aa: CSVEGTGGLSGGYTF
v_gene: TRBV5-6; j_gene: TRBJ2-7; d_gene: TRBD1; abundance: .; CDR3aa: CASSSRDRDLGEQYF
v_gene: TRBV29-1; j_gene: TRBJ2-1; d_gene: TRBD2; abundance: once; CDR3aa: CSVGAGGQSEQFF